This TCR beta chain comes out of a study of Ad26.COV2.S vaccination and SARS-CoV-2 variants (dated by TCRdb to the early 2020s). At the level of the whole study: Vaccine-arm donors came from COV1001, a multicentre, randomized, double-blind, placebo-controlled phase I-IIa trial of Ad26.COV2.S in healthy adults. Investigators remained blinded to trial group allocation during experiments and outcome assessment. TCRbeta repertoire sequencing was used to assess the specificity and breadth of SARS-CoV-2-reactive T cell receptors after Ad26.COV2.S vaccination. A total of 32 samples were included in the TCR-sequenced set, comprising 19 Ad26.COV2.S vaccine recipients, 5 placebo recipients and 8 SARS-CoV-2 convalescent individuals. Participants in the trial were split at random into five groups of five each, receiving low-dose or high-dose Ad26.COV2.S once or twice, or else placebo on both occasions. Dosing of Ad26.COV2.S was intramuscular, at either 5x10^10 or 1x10^11 viral particles, delivered as one shot or as two shots spaced 56 days apart. Findings and caveats that apply to the study as a whole: Vaccine and placebo recipients had comparable non-spike TCR breadth, which fits with the vaccine containing only spike. Substantial breadth of spike-specific CD8+ and CD4+ T cell responses was reported after vaccination. The study was not powered for comparison of responses between vaccine doses or regimens. It was noted by the authors that total T cell responses may have been underestimated by the TCR breadth and depth analyses. Compared with placebo recipients, Ad26.COV2.S recipients showed higher spike-specific TCR breadth (P = 0.0014).

TCRbeta CDR3 regions were sequenced with the immunoSEQ Assay. After extraction, genomic DNA underwent amplification by bias-controlled multiplex PCR, followed by high-throughput sequencing. Turning to the authors' computational methods: To quantify the absolute abundance of every unique TCRbeta CDR3 region, sequences were collapsed and filtered. T cell fraction was estimated by normalizing TCRbeta template counts to usable DNA, which was measured by amplifying reference genes present in all nucleated cells. Repertoire TCRs were annotated as SARS-CoV-2-specific when V gene, CDR3 amino acid sequence and J gene were exactly matched to a known reactive TCR set. The reference SARS-CoV-2 TCR set was obtained from MIRA and was filtered for enrichment in COVID-19-positive ImmuneCODE repertoires, whereby public or cross-reactive TCRs were removed. Using the MIRA antigens, annotated TCRs were further analysed by specific ORF or by position within an ORF. Breadth was defined as annotated unique rearrangements over total unique productive rearrangements; depth was the summed frequency of those rearrangements. Two-sided Wilcoxon rank-sum tests were used to compare TCR breadth between groups. The table comes from immuneACCESS by way of TCRdb, which keeps in-frame sequences with V and J called. Part of the clones is missing from these tables; in studies checked, under half for an unresolved V gene and the rest for unknown reasons. The V and J calls and clone size were taken over from that table, and D and trimming were inferred from the DNA. This sample lists about 350,000 clones; 86% were detected once. The top ten clonotypes cover roughly a tenth of the sample.

In its sample, this clone was seen once. Its antigen has not been determined. Qualities for individual bases were not recorded, and no much larger clone is one base off. From the cysteine through the phenylalanine, the CDR3 covers 19 amino acids. Left in the record is the CDR3 DNA by itself, 57 bases read in frame from the first base. V drops 6 bases and J drops 7 bases, leaving 30 bases in between. The germline V gene encodes CDR1 PRHDT and CDR2 FYEKMQ (reference sequence). Sample treatment or condition, as interpreted from the label and publication: some 20 received Ad26.COV2.S at low or high dose, single or two shots; about 5 received placebo; per-sample allocation not given. Repertoires of vaccine and placebo recipients were sequenced from samples collected on day 63 after the first injection. Cohort 1b enrolled some 25 adults aged 18-55 years at a single site in Boston, USA, between 29 July and 7 August 2020. As a vaccine, Ad26.COV2.S was a replication-incompetent adenovirus type 26 vector that expressed a prefusion-stabilized SARS-CoV-2 spike protein derived from the original Wuhan strain.

Sequences were derived from peripheral blood, sampled in a trial of Ad26.COV2.S vaccine versus placebo. This sequence was found in a person aged 18-60 years who received the Ad26.COV2.S COVID-19 vaccine or a placebo. The chain joins TRBV13 to TRBJ1-4; the D region possibly corresponds to TRBD1 (5 bases align). For the CDR3, the sequence is CASSRLTYRTQGLSEKLFF. The nucleotide sequence is TGTGCCAGCAGTCGATTAACATACCGAACCCAGGGTTTGAGTGAAAAACTGTTTTTT.